This T cell receptor (beta chain) comes out of a study of cytomegalovirus exposure and HLA in healthy donors. It was with 60 Vbeta and 13 Jbeta primers that the PCR ran. Only in-frame clones appear in the TCRdb table, and some are missing; sequencing was by immunoSEQ multiplex PCR. The table records over 100,000 clones, under 85% of them present only once. Despite likely unrecorded immune exposures, the donors were nominally healthy at the time of sampling. This clone was counted between two and nine times. V gave up 1 base and J gave up 7 bases, with 19 bases separating them. This CDR3 comprises 16 residues. CDR1 is SEHNR and CDR2 is FQNEAQ in the germline V gene (reference sequence).

The chain couples TRBV7-9 to TRBJ2-5; tentative D call: TRBD1 (6 bases). The sample taken for sequencing was PBMCs. The origin of this receptor is a man younger than 40 in good health and CMV-seropositive. The CDR3 region is CASSLGGRGISGTQYF. In nucleotides, the CDR3 is TGTGCCAGCAGCTTAGGGGGCAGGGGTATCTCGGGGACCCAGTACTTC.